The 26 T cell receptor beta chains below were found in one sample sequenced in a study of shared clonotypes between healthy human individuals (dated by TCRdb to between 2020 and 2021). Libraries were constructed by the immunoSEQ multiplex PCR assay. The table was pulled from immuneACCESS by TCRdb, which kept in-frame rearrangements only. Such tables lose some clones; where checked, under half of the loss comes from unresolved V genes, and the rest has no known cause. The sample profile shows about 2.3 million clones; around 90% of them were found once. The ten largest clones capture 0.37% of the sample. Sequences were obtained from naive CD4+ T cells from PBMCs. Per the publication, the cell subset or site label means: CD45RA+ positively selected. These receptors came from a man between 18 and 35 years old in good health. Some clones in this sample may be carry-over from other donors' samples.

This clone appeared a few times. The chain recombines TRBV19 with TRBJ1-1; maybe TRBD1 (5 bases). V gave up 10 bases and J gave up 2 bases, with 14 bases separating them. The CDR3 has 13 amino acids. Germline CDR1 reads LNHDA; CDR2 reads SQIVND (reference sequence). CDR3 coding DNA: TGTGCCACGAAGGGGTACCGAAACACTGAAGCTTTCTTT. It specifies CATKGYRNTEAFF.

Of note for this clone: This specimen includes other DNA sequences encoding the same CDR3. V usage is TRBV7-2 and J usage is TRBJ1-3, with TRBD1 as a possible D gene (6 bases). CDR3 size: 12 residues. V lost 4 bases to trimming and J lost 7 bases, with 8 bases between them. Germline loops: CDR1 SGHTA, CDR2 FQGNSA. CDR3 sequence: CASSSRGNTIYF. In DNA, the CDR3 is TGTGCCAGCAGCTCCAGGGGCAACACCATATATTTT. Complete variable domain (other parts from reference TRBV7-2 and TRBJ1-3): GAGVSQSPSNKVTEKGKDVELRCDPISGHTALYWYRQSLGQGLEFLIYFQGNSAPDKSGLPSDRFSAERTGGSVSTLTIQRTQQEDSAVYLCASSSRGNTIYFGEGSWLTVV.

The rearrangement uses TRBV18 and TRBJ2-3; 7 bases agree with TRBD2. V lost 4 bases to trimming and J lost 7 bases; unmatched junction nucleotides: 14. Germline V gene sequence: CDR1 KGHSH, CDR2 LQKENI. The CDR3 has 16 amino acids. The CDR3 loop reads CASSLLSGASGNTQYF. The CDR3 bases are TGTGCCAGCTCACTTTTGAGCGGGGCGAGTGGTAATACGCAGTATTTT. Combining the CDR3 with reference TRBV18 and TRBJ2-3 gives the whole variable domain NAGVMQNPRHLVRRRGQEARLRCSPMKGHSHVYWYRQLPEEGLKFMVYLQKENIIDESGMPKERFSAEFPKEGPSILRIQQVVRGDSAAYFCASSLLSGASGNTQYFGPGTRLTVL.

This chain connects TRBV7-3 to TRBJ2-2; 8 nucleotides match TRBD1. The CDR3 spans 15 residues. After removal of 3 bases from V and 6 bases from J, the junction contained 6 bases not matched to a gene. Germline assignment: CDR1 SGHTA and CDR2 FQGTGA. The DNA for the CDR3 is TGTGCCAGCAGCTTCGGACAGGGTGGCGCCGGGGAGCTGTTTTTT. This sequence encodes CASSFGQGGAGELFF. The full variable domain, rest sourced from reference TRBV7-3 and TRBJ2-2, is GAGVSQTPSNKVTEKGKYVELRCDPISGHTALYWYRQSLGQGPEFLIYFQGTGAADDSGLPNDRFFAVRPEGSVSTLKIQRTERGDSAVYLCASSFGQGGAGELFFGEGSRLTVL.

J is TRBJ2-7 and V is TRBV6-5, with 9 bases fitting TRBD1. CDR1 MNHEY and CDR2 SVGAGI come from the germline V gene. This CDR3 is built from 16 residues. Trimming took 2 bases from V and 3 from J; bases not matched to a gene: 8. The CDR3 region has the DNA TGTGCCAGCAGTTACGGCGGGGGACAGGGAGGCTACGAGCAGTACTTC. Protein sequence: CASSYGGGQGGYEQYF.

V and J are TRBV25-1 and TRBJ2-5; no clear D gene. CDR3 size: 11 residues. V was trimmed by 2 bases and J by 2 bases, leaving 0 bases between them. Per germline, CDR1 MGHDK and CDR2 SYGVNS. CDR3 nucleotide sequence: TGTGCCAGCAGTGAACAAGAGACCCAGTACTTC. Residues: CASSEQETQYF.

V and J are TRBV6-6 and TRBJ1-2; TRBD1 agrees at 10 bases. J was trimmed by 4 bases and V by 6 bases; bases with no gene match: 5. The CDR3 runs to 14 residues. Germline V lookup: CDR1 MNHNY, CDR2 SVGAGI (reference sequence). CDR3 DNA sequence: TGTGCCAGCAGGGGGACAGGGGCCCTCTATGGCTACACCTTC. This codes for CASRGTGALYGYTF.

The rearrangement links TRBV2 to TRBJ2-3; D is possibly TRBD2 (7 bases). The germline CDR1 and CDR2 sequences are SNHLY and FYNNEI. Deletions cut 6 bases from V and 2 bases from J, with 21 bases between. The CDR3 covers 17 residues. The CDR3 here is CASRPIAGAYSTDTQYF. The CDR3 DNA is TGTGCCAGCAGGCCTATCGCGGGGGCCTATTCCACAGATACGCAGTATTTT.

The CDR3 DNA follows: TGTGCCAGCAGTGAGGGAGTCCACTACACCTTC. Translation: CASSEGVHYTF. The chain joins TRBV28 to TRBJ1-2; D not resolved. V lost 5 bases to trimming and J lost 10 bases, with 11 bases between them. The CDR3 has 11 residues. Germline V gives CDR1 MDHEN, CDR2 SYDVKM.

The chain combines TRBV30 with TRBJ1-2; D may be TRBD1 (5 bases). The CDR3 covers 11 residues. Germline lookup yields CDR1 GTSNPN and CDR2 SVGIG (reference sequence). CDR3 nucleotide sequence: TGTGGGGCGGGGGTTAACTATGGCTACACCTTC. This translates into CGAGVNYGYTF.

The chain employs TRBV5-1 and TRBJ2-1; D is possibly TRBD2 (5 bases). The CDR3 spans 15 residues. The V gene's germline CDR1 is SGHRS and CDR2 YFSETQ. V was clipped by 0 bases and J by 6 bases, with 13 bases between them. CDR3 amino acids: CASSLAGSEFNEQFF. In DNA, the CDR3 is TGCGCCAGCAGCTTGGCTGGTAGCGAGTTCAATGAGCAGTTCTTC.

The chain recombines TRBV2 with TRBJ1-5, with 9 positions matching TRBD1. Per the germline V gene, CDR1 is SNHLY and CDR2 is FYNNEI. The CDR3 is made up of 16 amino acids. V lost 5 bases and J lost 6; bases outside the gene matches: 11. CDR3 sequence reads: CASSWAGTGKSQPQHF. The CDR3 nucleotides read TGTGCCAGCAGTTGGGCCGGGACAGGGAAGAGTCAGCCCCAGCATTTT.

Comments on this clone: Other DNA sequences from this sample encode an identical CDR3 as well. The chain employs TRBV5-1 and TRBJ2-3; 16 bases are shared with TRBD2. Germline trimming cut 4 bases from V and 0 bases from J; bases unmatched to any gene: 5. The V gene's germline CDR1 is SGHRS and CDR2 YFSETQ. This CDR3 contains 18 residues. The DNA of the CDR3 is TGCGCCAGCAGCCTCGCGGGACTAGCGGGAGGGAGCACAGATACGCAGTATTTT. This encodes CASSLAGLAGGSTDTQYF. Filled out from reference TRBV5-1 and TRBJ2-3, the complete variable domain reads KAGVTQTPRYLIKTRGQQVTLSCSPISGHRSVSWYQQTPGQGLQFLFEYFSETQRNKGNFPGRFSGRQFSNSRSEMNVSTLELGDSALYLCASSLAGLAGGSTDTQYFGPGTRLTVL.

V gene TRBV10-1 combines with J gene TRBJ1-5; D might be TRBD1 (5 bases). Per germline, CDR1 WNHNN and CDR2 SYGVQD (reference sequence). The CDR3 is 13 residues long. With 3 bases removed from V and 5 bases from J, the gap between germline ends came to 8 bases. In DNA form, the CDR3 reads TGCGCCAGCAGTGAAAACAGGCATCAGCCCCAGCATTTT. Translation: CASSENRHQPQHF.

The chain uses TRBV5-1 and TRBJ2-5; the D gene is possibly TRBD2 (5 bases). Trimming removed 4 bases from V and 5 bases from J, with 18 bases in between. Germline CDR1 reads SGHRS; CDR2 reads YFSETQ. This CDR3 region has 15 residues. The CDR3 nucleotides read TGCGCCAGCAGCCCCCGAGAAGGGCCGGGGGAGACCCAGTACTTC. Residues: CASSPREGPGETQYF.

The chain is built from TRBV28 and TRBJ1-2, with 7 bases aligning to TRBD1. Germline values: CDR1 MDHEN, CDR2 SYDVKM. The CDR3 runs to 16 residues. After removal of 7 bases from V and 3 bases from J, the junction contained 14 bases not matched to a gene. Written as DNA, the CDR3 is TGTGCCAGCAACCTAGACCGGGACAGAGTTTACTATGGCTACACCTTC. As protein: CASNLDRDRVYYGYTF.

The chain carries TRBV6-1 and TRBJ2-2; D is unresolved. CDR3 size: 14 residues. Germline loops: CDR1 MNHNS, CDR2 SASEGT. V gave up 3 bases and J gave up 7 bases, with 12 bases separating them. The CDR3 reads CASSDFSGDGELFF. CDR3 nucleotides: TGTGCCAGCAGTGATTTTTCTGGAGACGGGGAGCTGTTTTTT.

The J gene is TRBJ2-3, the V gene TRBV5-1; the D gene is possibly TRBD1 (5 bases). This CDR3 is 15 amino acids long. The V gene's germline CDR1 is SGHRS and CDR2 YFSETQ. Trimming left V 0 bases short and J 3 bases short, with 11 bases between. The CDR3: CASSLATGLTDTQYF. The CDR3 region has the DNA TGCGCCAGCAGCTTGGCAACAGGCTTGACAGATACGCAGTATTTT.

The J gene is TRBJ2-3, the V gene TRBV4-3; maybe TRBD2 (6 bases). The CDR3 loop spans 16 amino acids. The V and J ends lost 0 bases and 3 bases respectively, with 13 bases between them. Germline V gene sequence: CDR1 LGHNA, CDR2 YSLEER. The CDR3 DNA sequence: TGCGCCAGCAGCCAAGATCGGGAGCTCCCAACAGATACGCAGTATTTT. Its translation is CASSQDRELPTDTQYF.

The rearrangement uses TRBV6-1 and TRBJ2-5; TRBD2 matches at 10 bases. The CDR3 loop spans 13 amino acids. V gave up 9 bases and J gave up 5 bases; unmatched junction bases: 6. The V gene's germline CDR1 is MNHNS and CDR2 SASEGT. Here the CDR3 DNA reads TGTGCCAGTTCTAGCGGGAGAAGGGAGACCCAGTACTTC. The encoded protein is CASSSGRRETQYF.

The chain uses TRBV5-1 and TRBJ2-7; D gene ambiguous. Per the germline V gene, CDR1 is SGHRS and CDR2 is YFSETQ. This CDR3 spans 15 amino acids. The ends were cut back, 0 bases at V and 8 bases at J, with 18 bases in the middle. As DNA, the CDR3 is TGCGCCAGCAGCTTGGCCGGGCTTACGACGCCACAGCAGTACTTC. It codes for CASSLAGLTTPQQYF.

Worth noting for this clone: Other DNA variants within this sample encode the same CDR3. J is TRBJ2-5 and V is TRBV6-1; TRBD1 aligns across 9 bases. Trimming at V came to 3 bases and at J to 4 bases, leaving 0 bases not matched to a gene. CDR1 is MNHNS, CDR2 SASEGT, per germline. The CDR3 is 13 amino acids. The CDR3 loop reads CASSETGGETQYF. CDR3 bases: TGTGCCAGCAGTGAGACAGGGGGAGAGACCCAGTACTTC.

The rearrangement joins TRBV10-3 to TRBJ2-1, with D uncertain. The germline gives CDR1 ENHRY, CDR2 SYGVKD. The V end lost 0 bases, the J end lost 9 bases, and 18 bases lay between the germline ends. This CDR3 spans 16 amino acids. The CDR3 spells CAISESTTVTMGEQFF. CDR3 bases: TGTGCCATCAGTGAGTCGACAACAGTTACGATGGGTGAGCAGTTCTTC.

This clone has more than one count but fewer than ten. The V gene is TRBV7-3, the J gene TRBJ1-1; D ambiguous. The germline V and J ends were trimmed by 2 bases and 8 bases, with 9 bases remaining between them. CDR1 is SGHTA, CDR2 FQGTGA, per germline. The CDR3 has 12 residues. CDR3 DNA: TGTGCCAGCAGCTTACCGGGCAAGGAAGCTTTCTTT. The encoded protein is CASSLPGKEAFF.

The CDR3 is CASSRASGSVNEQFF. The CDR3 DNA reads as TGTGCCAGCAGCAGGGCGAGCGGGAGTGTCAATGAGCAGTTCTTC. The rearrangement joins TRBV21-1 to TRBJ2-1; the D call in the table, TRBD2, was not verified against the DNA. TRBV21-1 is deemed a pseudogene. This CDR3 region has 15 residues.

The V and J genes are TRBV19 and TRBJ2-7; TRBD2 might be the D (6 bases). The germline V gene has CDR1 LNHDA and CDR2 SQIVND (reference sequence). The CDR3 runs 14 residues. Deletions cut 6 bases from V and 2 bases from J, with 14 bases between. The CDR3 coding sequence is TGTGCCAGTAGAGATGCGGGGATCCCCTACGAGCAGTACTTC. It translates to CASRDAGIPYEQYF.